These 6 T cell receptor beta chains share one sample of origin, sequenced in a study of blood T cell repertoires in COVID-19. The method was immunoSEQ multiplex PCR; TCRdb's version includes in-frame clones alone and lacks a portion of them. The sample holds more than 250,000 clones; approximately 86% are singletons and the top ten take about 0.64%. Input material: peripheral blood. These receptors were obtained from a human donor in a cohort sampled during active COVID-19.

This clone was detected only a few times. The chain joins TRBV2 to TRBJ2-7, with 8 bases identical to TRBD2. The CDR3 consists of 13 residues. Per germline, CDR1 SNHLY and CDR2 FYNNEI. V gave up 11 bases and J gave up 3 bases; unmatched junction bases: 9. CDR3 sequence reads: CAGGREGLYEQYF. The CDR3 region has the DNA TGTGCCGGAGGTCGGGAGGGCCTCTACGAGCAGTACTTC.

The chain's CDR3 is CASRKPGLPTYEQYF. CDR3 nucleotide sequence: TGTGCCAGCAGAAAGCCGGGACTCCCTACCTACGAGCAGTACTTC. The chain carries TRBV6-5 and TRBJ2-7, with TRBD2 as a possible D gene (6 bases). CDR1 and CDR2 from the germline V gene are MNHEY and SVGAGI. Trimming removed 6 bases from V and 2 bases from J, with 17 bases in between. The CDR3 loop spans 15 amino acids.

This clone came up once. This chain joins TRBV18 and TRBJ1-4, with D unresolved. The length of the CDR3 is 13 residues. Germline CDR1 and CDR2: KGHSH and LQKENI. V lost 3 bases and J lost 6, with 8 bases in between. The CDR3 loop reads CASSPLRDEKLFF. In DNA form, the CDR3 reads TGTGCCAGCTCACCCCTACGGGATGAAAAACTGTTTTTT.

The CDR3 bases are TGTGCCAGCAGCGAGGGACTAGCCAAAAACATTCAGTACTTC. It translates to CASSEGLAKNIQYF. J is TRBJ2-4 and V is TRBV9; a weak D match, TRBD2 (6 bases). Deletions cut 3 bases from V and 0 bases from J, with 7 bases between. Germline assignment: CDR1 SGDLS and CDR2 YYNGEE. The CDR3 covers 14 residues.

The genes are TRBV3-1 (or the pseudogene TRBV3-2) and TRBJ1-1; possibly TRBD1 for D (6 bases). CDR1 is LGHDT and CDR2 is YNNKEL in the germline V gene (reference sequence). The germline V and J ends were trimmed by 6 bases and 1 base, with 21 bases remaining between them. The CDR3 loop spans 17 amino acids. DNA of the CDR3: TGTGCCAGCAGTCCGCGGGGGCCCAAGAAACCGAACACTGAAGCTTTCTTT. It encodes CASSPRGPKKPNTEAFF.

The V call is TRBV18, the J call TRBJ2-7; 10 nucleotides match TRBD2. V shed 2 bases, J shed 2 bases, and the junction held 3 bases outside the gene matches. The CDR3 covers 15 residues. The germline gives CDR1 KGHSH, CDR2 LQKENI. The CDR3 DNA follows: TGTGCCAGCTCACCAGGGACTAGCGAGACCTACGAGCAGTACTTC. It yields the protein CASSPGTSETYEQYF.